This T cell receptor (beta chain) was recorded in a study of T cells in women clearing cervical HPV infection. The wider study: Controls were women whose single incident HPV16 infection cleared within 12 months without precancer or cancer. Whole-study findings and limits: Each sample's T-cell count was unknown, possibly confounding richness.

The CDR3 covers 15 residues. Looked up from germline, CDR1 is KGHSH and CDR2 is LQKENI. With V trimmed by 6 bases and J by 0 bases, 8 bases remained unmatched. The method was immunoSEQ multiplex PCR; TCRdb's version includes in-frame clones alone and lacks a portion of them. This sample contains 22,000 or so clones. By frequency, this clone registers medium-sized. The antigen is not known. The CDR3 is cut off 3 residues early in the read; its end comes from the germline J gene. V is TRBV18 and J is TRBJ2-7; 7 nucleotides align to TRBD1. Sequenced: blood buffy coat. The clonotype comes from a woman between 18 and 75 years old with a cervical HPV16 infection that either progressed to CIN3+ or cleared (not recorded which). CDR3 DNA, as far as it was read: TGTGCCAGCTCCCAGGACAGGTCCCGCTCCTACGAG. Amino acids: CASSQDRSRSYE. The complete CDR3 reads CASSQDRSRSYEQYF.